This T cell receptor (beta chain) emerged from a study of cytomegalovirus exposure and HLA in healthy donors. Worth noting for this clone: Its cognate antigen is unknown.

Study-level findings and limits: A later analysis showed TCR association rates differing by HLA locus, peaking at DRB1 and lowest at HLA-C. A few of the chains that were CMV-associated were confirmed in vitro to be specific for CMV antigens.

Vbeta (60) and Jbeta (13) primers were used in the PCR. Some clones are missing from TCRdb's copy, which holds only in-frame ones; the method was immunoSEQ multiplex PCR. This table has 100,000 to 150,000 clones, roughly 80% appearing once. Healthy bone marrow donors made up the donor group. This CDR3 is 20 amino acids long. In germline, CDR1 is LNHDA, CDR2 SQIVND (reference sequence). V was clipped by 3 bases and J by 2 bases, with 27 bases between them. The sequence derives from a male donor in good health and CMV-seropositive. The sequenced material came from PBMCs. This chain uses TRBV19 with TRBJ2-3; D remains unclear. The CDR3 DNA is TGTGCCAGTAGTATGGTTTTTGGCACCACAAGTGGGCTTCACACAGATACGCAGTATTTT. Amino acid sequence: CASSMVFGTTSGLHTDTQYF. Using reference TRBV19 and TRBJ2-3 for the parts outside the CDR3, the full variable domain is DGGITQSPKYLFRKEGQNVTLSCEQNLNHDAMYWYRQDPGQGLRLIYYSQIVNDFQKGDIAEGYSVSREKKESFPLTVTSAQKNPTAFYLCASSMVFGTTSGLHTDTQYFGPGTRLTVL.